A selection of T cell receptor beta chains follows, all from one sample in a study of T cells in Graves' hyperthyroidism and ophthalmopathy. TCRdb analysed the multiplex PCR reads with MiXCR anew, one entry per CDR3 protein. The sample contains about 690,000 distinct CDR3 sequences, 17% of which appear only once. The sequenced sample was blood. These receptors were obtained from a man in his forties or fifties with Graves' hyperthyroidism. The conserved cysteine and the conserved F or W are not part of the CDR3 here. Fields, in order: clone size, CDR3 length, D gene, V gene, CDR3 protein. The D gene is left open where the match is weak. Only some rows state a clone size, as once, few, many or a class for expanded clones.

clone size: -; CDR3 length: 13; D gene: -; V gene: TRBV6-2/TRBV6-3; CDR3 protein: ASSFAGETNTEAF
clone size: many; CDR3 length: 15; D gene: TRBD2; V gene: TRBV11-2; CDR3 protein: ASSLVPSGRGTDTQY
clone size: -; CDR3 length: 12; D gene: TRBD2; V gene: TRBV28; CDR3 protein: ASSPGLELGQQY
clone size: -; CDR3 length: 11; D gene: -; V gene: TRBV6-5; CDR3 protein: ASRLGTSTGAF
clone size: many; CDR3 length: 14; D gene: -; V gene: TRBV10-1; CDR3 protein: ASSKEFGQRHTEAF
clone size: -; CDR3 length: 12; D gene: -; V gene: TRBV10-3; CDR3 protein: ATRPGPGTDTQY
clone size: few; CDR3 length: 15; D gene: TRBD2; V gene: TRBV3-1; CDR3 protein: ASSHGLAGGSYNEQF
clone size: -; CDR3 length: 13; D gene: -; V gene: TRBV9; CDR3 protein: ASSSGAGEFTEAF
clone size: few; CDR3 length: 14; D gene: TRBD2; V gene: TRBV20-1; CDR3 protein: SAKIYGTSGYNEQF
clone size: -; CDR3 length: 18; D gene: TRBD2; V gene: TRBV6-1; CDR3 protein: ASSLNGRASGRAKAGELF
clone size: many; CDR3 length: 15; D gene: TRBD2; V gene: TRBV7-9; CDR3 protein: ASSLSGGGRYSYEQY
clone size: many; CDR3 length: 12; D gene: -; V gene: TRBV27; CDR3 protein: ASKRDTYNSPLH
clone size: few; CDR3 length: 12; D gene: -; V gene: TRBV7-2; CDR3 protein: ASSQTHTNSPLH
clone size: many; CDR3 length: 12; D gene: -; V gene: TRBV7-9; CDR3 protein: ASSFGVNADTQY
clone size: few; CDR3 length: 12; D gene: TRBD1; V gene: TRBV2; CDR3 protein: ASRRQGQSYEQY
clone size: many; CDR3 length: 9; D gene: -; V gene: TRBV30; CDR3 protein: AWRGALEAF
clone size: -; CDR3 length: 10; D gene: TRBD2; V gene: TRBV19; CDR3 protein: ASTPGGNEQY
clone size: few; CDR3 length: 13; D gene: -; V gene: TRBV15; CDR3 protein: ATSRAASTASEQY
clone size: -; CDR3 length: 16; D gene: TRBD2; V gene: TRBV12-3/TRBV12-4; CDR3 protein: ASSFQIGSGRGNNEQF
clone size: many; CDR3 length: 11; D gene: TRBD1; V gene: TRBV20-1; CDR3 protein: SARGQGDTEAF
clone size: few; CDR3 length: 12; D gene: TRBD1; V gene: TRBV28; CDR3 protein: ASSYRGHNSPLH
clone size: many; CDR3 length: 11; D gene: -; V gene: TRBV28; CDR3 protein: ASTRGGVGEQY
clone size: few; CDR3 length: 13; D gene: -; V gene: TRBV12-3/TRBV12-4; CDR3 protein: ASTSALQGTDTQY
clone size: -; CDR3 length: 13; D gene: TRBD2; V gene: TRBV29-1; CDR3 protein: SVVLAGSSTDTQY
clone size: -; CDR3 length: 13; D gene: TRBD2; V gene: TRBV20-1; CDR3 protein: SARDTGGWSYEQY
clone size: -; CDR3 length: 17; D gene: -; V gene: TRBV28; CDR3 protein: ASSLSSIRTPPNTGELF
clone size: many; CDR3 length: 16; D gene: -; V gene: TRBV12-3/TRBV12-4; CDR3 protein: ASSVLGGASYSNQPQH
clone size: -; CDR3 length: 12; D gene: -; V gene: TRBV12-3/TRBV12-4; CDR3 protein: ASSLYLNTGELF
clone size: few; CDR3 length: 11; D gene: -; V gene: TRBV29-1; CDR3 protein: SVEDRGHNEQF
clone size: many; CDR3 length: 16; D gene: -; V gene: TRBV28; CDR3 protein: ASSLSPRRREKTDTQY
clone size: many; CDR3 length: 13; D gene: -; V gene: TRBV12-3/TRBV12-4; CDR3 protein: ASSFRQAGANVLT
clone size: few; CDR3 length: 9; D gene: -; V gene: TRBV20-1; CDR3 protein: SASRENIQY
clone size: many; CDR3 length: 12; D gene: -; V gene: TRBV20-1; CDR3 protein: SASTGTASYEQY
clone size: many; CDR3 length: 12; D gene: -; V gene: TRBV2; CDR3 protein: ASSQGLGWDGYT
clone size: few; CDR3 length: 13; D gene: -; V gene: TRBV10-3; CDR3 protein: AITKSLEGNEKLF
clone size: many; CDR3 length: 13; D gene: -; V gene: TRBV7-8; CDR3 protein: ASSLDVTGRDEQF
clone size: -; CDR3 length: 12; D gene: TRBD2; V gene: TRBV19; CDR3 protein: ASSIQLAGAEQY
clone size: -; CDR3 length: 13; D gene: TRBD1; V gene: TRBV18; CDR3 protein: ASSPDRGQTGELF
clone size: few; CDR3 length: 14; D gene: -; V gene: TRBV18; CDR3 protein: ASSPSGTVSTDTQY
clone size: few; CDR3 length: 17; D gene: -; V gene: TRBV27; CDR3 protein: ASSLSLGFGGEDTDTQY
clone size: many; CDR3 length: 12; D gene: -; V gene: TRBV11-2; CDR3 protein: ASSLSRKRDIQY
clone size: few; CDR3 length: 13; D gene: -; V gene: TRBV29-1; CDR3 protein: SVGGRSANTGELF
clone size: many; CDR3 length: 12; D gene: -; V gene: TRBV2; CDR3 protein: ASSETRSNNEQF
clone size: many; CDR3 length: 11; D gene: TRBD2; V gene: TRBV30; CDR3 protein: AWSSLAGAIQY
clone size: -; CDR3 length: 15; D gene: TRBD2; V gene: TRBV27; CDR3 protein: ASSSLGTSGSTDTQY
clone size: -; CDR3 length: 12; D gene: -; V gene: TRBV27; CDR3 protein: ASSLVGGDYEQY
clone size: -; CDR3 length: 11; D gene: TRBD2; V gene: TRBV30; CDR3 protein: AGSGLGGETQY
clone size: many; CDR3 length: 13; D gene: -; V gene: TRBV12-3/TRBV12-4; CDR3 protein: ASSFGRRQYSGQY
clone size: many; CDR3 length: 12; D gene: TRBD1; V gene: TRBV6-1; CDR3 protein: ASSIQGAGTEAF
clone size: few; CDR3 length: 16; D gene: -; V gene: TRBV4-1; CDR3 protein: ASSRGIVGRRVNTEAF
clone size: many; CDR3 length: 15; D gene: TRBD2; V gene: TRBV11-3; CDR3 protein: ASSYSVGTSPNNEQF
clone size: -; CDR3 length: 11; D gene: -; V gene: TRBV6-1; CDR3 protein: ASSKGGLTEQF
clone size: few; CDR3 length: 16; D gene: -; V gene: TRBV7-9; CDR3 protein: ASSPREPDSVEANVLT
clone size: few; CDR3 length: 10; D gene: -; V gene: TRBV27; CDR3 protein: ASSPGGQPQH
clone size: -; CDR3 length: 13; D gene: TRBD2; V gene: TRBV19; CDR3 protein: ASSTSLAGVGEQY